This record concerns one T cell receptor (beta chain) sequence. Its antigen is unidentified. Germline CDR1 LGHDT, CDR2 YNNKEL (reference sequence). CDR3 length: 16 amino acids. V gave up 4 bases and J gave up 2 bases, with 17 bases separating them. In TCRdb, the 5' RACE reads were re-called with MiXCR into one record per CDR3 protein. This table has about 530,000 distinct CDR3 sequences, approximately 20% appearing once. The record originates from a study of identical twins. Study-wide points: Reduced insertions were recorded for abundant cord blood beta clonotypes, with no such pattern in memory repertoires. Twin-shared out-of-frame alpha sequences showed excess low generation probability. Weaker excess sharing between twins was seen in beta out-of-frame sequences.

In addition, the sample was reused for a study of yellow fever vaccine responses in identical twins. That study adds: Reportedly, twins' vaccine T cell responses looked partly convergent and partly personalized.

V gene TRBV3-1 combines with J gene TRBJ2-5, with D unclear. Specimen: CD4+ T cells sorted from blood. This clonotype was obtained from a woman between 18 and 30 years old in good health. DNA for the CDR3: TGTGCCAGCAGCCCCCTTGAGAATCCAGGTCAAGAGACCCAGTACTTC. Amino acids: CASSPLENPGQETQYF.